The rows below give T cell receptor beta chains drawn from one sample of a study of blood T cell repertoires in COVID-19. Clones were sequenced by immunoSEQ multiplex PCR, and TCRdb holds only the in-frame ones, with some missing. This table has around 140,000 clones, around 78% appearing once. The sample was peripheral blood. These receptors were taken from an older woman with acute or convalescent COVID-19. Both conserved end residues are part of each CDR3. D genes are given only for firm matches. Size values are once, few and many counts, or a class for expanded clones, and some rows have none.

v_gene: TRBV5-1; d_gene: .; j_gene: TRBJ2-1; abundance: .; CDR3aa: CASSFTAPNEQFF; CDR3nt: TGCGCCAGCAGCTTTACAGCCCCTAATGAGCAGTTCTTC
v_gene: TRBV28; d_gene: .; j_gene: TRBJ1-6; abundance: few; CDR3aa: CASRVGNSDSPLHF; CDR3nt: TGTGCCAGCAGGGTTGGGAATAGCGATTCACCCCTCCACTTT
v_gene: TRBV10-2; d_gene: TRBD1; j_gene: TRBJ1-4; abundance: .; CDR3aa: CASSEVSGTGWTEKLFF; CDR3nt: TGCGCCAGCAGTGAAGTCTCCGGGACAGGGTGGACTGAAAAACTGTTTTTT
v_gene: TRBV18; d_gene: .; j_gene: TRBJ2-2; abundance: few; CDR3aa: CASSHRVANTGELFF; CDR3nt: TGTGCCAGCTCGCACAGGGTTGCGAACACCGGGGAGCTGTTTTTT
v_gene: TRBV7-9; d_gene: .; j_gene: TRBJ2-5; abundance: once; CDR3aa: CASSLGRGETQYF; CDR3nt: TGTGCCAGCAGCCTCGGACGAGGGGAGACCCAGTACTTC
v_gene: TRBV23-1; d_gene: TRBD2; j_gene: TRBJ2-1; abundance: .; CDR3aa: CASEGLEFSPDDNEQFF; CDR3nt: TGCGCCAGCGAAGGACTAGAATTCTCCCCGGACGACAATGAGCAGTTCTTC
v_gene: TRBV19; d_gene: TRBD2; j_gene: TRBJ2-1; abundance: .; CDR3aa: CASSLRFGGSSTNEQFF; CDR3nt: TGTGCCAGTAGTTTGAGGTTTGGCGGGAGTTCGACAAATGAGCAGTTCTTC
v_gene: TRBV18; d_gene: TRBD1; j_gene: TRBJ2-7; abundance: .; CDR3aa: CASSRTGQSYEQYF; CDR3nt: TGTGCCAGCTCACGGACAGGGCAAAGCTACGAGCAGTACTTC
v_gene: TRBV28; d_gene: .; j_gene: TRBJ2-7; abundance: .; CDR3aa: CASSLLKPVEQYF; CDR3nt: TGTGCCAGCAGTTTGTTAAAGCCTGTCGAGCAGTACTTC
v_gene: TRBV7-2; d_gene: TRBD2; j_gene: TRBJ2-1; abundance: .; CDR3aa: CASSRGLAGADNEQFF; CDR3nt: TGTGCCAGCAGCCGGGGACTAGCGGGAGCGGACAATGAGCAGTTCTTC
v_gene: TRBV28; d_gene: TRBD2; j_gene: TRBJ2-2; abundance: .; CDR3aa: CASKLAGGLVGELFF; CDR3nt: TGTGCCAGCAAACTAGCGGGAGGGCTTGTCGGGGAGCTGTTTTTT
v_gene: TRBV5-1; d_gene: .; j_gene: TRBJ1-4; abundance: .; CDR3aa: CASSLAQGDEKLFF; CDR3nt: TGCGCCAGCAGCTTGGCACAGGGAGATGAAAAACTGTTTTTT
v_gene: TRBV27; d_gene: .; j_gene: TRBJ2-7; abundance: .; CDR3aa: CASREAQFSYEQYF; CDR3nt: TGTGCCAGCAGGGAGGCCCAATTCTCCTACGAGCAGTACTTC
v_gene: TRBV29-1; d_gene: TRBD2; j_gene: TRBJ2-1; abundance: .; CDR3aa: CSVEVSGRSFNEQFF; CDR3nt: TGCAGCGTTGAAGTGAGCGGGAGGTCATTCAATGAGCAGTTCTTC
v_gene: TRBV10-3; d_gene: .; j_gene: TRBJ1-1; abundance: .; CDR3aa: CATRKISAENTEAFF; CDR3nt: TGTGCCACCCGGAAGATCAGCGCCGAAAACACTGAAGCTTTCTTT
v_gene: TRBV5-6; d_gene: .; j_gene: TRBJ2-1; abundance: .; CDR3aa: CASRRQIQSYNEQFF; CDR3nt: TGTGCCAGCCGTAGACAAATCCAGTCCTACAATGAGCAGTTCTTC
v_gene: TRBV28; d_gene: .; j_gene: TRBJ2-4; abundance: .; CDR3aa: CASAVGGPVAKNIQYF; CDR3nt: TGTGCCAGCGCCGTGGGGGGACCCGTAGCCAAAAACATTCAGTACTTC
v_gene: TRBV5-1; d_gene: TRBD1; j_gene: TRBJ2-1; abundance: .; CDR3aa: CASSWGGQGGIYNEQFF; CDR3nt: TGCGCCAGCAGCTGGGGGGGACAGGGCGGAATTTACAATGAGCAGTTCTTC
v_gene: TRBV7-8; d_gene: .; j_gene: TRBJ1-1; abundance: .; CDR3aa: CASSLTDTEAFF; CDR3nt: TGTGCCAGCAGCTTAACGGACACTGAAGCTTTCTTT
v_gene: TRBV5-1; d_gene: .; j_gene: TRBJ2-1; abundance: .; CDR3aa: CASSFNSNEQFF; CDR3nt: TGCGCCAGCAGCTTTAATTCCAATGAGCAGTTCTTC
v_gene: TRBV30; d_gene: TRBD2; j_gene: TRBJ2-3; abundance: .; CDR3aa: CAWDRLAGLTDTQYF; CDR3nt: TGTGCCTGGGACCGACTAGCGGGCCTCACAGATACGCAGTATTTT
v_gene: TRBV30; d_gene: TRBD1; j_gene: TRBJ1-5; abundance: .; CDR3aa: CASNTGGLNQPQHF; CDR3nt: TGTGCCTCGAACACAGGGGGCCTTAATCAGCCCCAGCATTTT
v_gene: TRBV4-1; d_gene: .; j_gene: TRBJ1-4; abundance: .; CDR3aa: CASSQQGTLEKLFF; CDR3nt: TGCGCCAGCAGCCAACAGGGAACCTTAGAAAAACTGTTTTTT
v_gene: TRBV30; d_gene: .; j_gene: TRBJ2-6; abundance: .; CDR3aa: CAWRLRSSGANVLTF; CDR3nt: TGTGCCTGGAGGCTAAGGAGCTCTGGGGCCAACGTCCTGACTTTC
v_gene: TRBV15; d_gene: .; j_gene: TRBJ2-3; abundance: few; CDR3aa: CATKTGSTDTQYF; CDR3nt: TGTGCCACCAAGACAGGTTCCACAGATACGCAGTATTTT
v_gene: TRBV2; d_gene: TRBD1; j_gene: TRBJ2-7; abundance: .; CDR3aa: CASKSRGHSYEQYF; CDR3nt: TGTGCCAGCAAATCCAGGGGGCACTCCTACGAGCAGTACTTC
v_gene: TRBV11-3; d_gene: .; j_gene: TRBJ1-3; abundance: .; CDR3aa: CASSPGTGHSGNTIYF; CDR3nt: TGTGCCAGCAGCCCGGGGACTGGTCACTCTGGAAACACCATATATTTT
v_gene: TRBV6-5; d_gene: .; j_gene: TRBJ1-2; abundance: .; CDR3aa: CASSQPGGGHYGYTF; CDR3nt: TGTGCCAGCAGTCAACCCGGGGGGGGACACTATGGCTACACCTTC
v_gene: TRBV7-9; d_gene: .; j_gene: TRBJ1-2; abundance: .; CDR3aa: CASRRETGSGYTF; CDR3nt: TGTGCCAGCAGGCGAGAGACAGGCTCTGGCTACACCTTC
v_gene: TRBV4-2; d_gene: .; j_gene: TRBJ2-1; abundance: once; CDR3aa: CASSQTPGHLYNEQFF; CDR3nt: TGTGCCAGCAGCCAAACACCGGGACACCTTTACAATGAGCAGTTCTTC
v_gene: TRBV6-6; d_gene: .; j_gene: TRBJ2-3; abundance: .; CDR3aa: CASSKSGGGTDTQYF; CDR3nt: TGTGCCAGCAGTAAAAGCGGTGGGGGCACAGATACGCAGTATTTT
v_gene: TRBV3-1/TRBV3-2; d_gene: TRBD2; j_gene: TRBJ2-7; abundance: .; CDR3aa: CASSQGQAGLYEQYF; CDR3nt: TGTGCCAGCAGCCAAGGGCAAGCGGGACTATACGAGCAGTACTTC
v_gene: TRBV5-1; d_gene: .; j_gene: TRBJ2-7; abundance: .; CDR3aa: CASSYSTGSYEQYF; CDR3nt: TGCGCCAGCAGTTACAGTACAGGGTCCTACGAGCAGTACTTC
v_gene: TRBV27; d_gene: .; j_gene: TRBJ1-2; abundance: .; CDR3aa: CASSFGGLGGYTF; CDR3nt: TGTGCCAGCAGTTTCGGGGGATTGGGCGGCTACACCTTC
v_gene: TRBV2; d_gene: .; j_gene: TRBJ1-1; abundance: .; CDR3aa: CASSAVQGPRDEAFF; CDR3nt: TGTGCCAGCAGTGCTGTTCAGGGCCCGAGAGATGAAGCTTTCTTT
v_gene: TRBV6-2/TRBV6-3; d_gene: .; j_gene: TRBJ2-1; abundance: few; CDR3aa: CASSYSGIQAYNEQFF; CDR3nt: TGTGCCAGCAGTTATTCCGGGATCCAAGCCTACAATGAGCAGTTCTTC
v_gene: TRBV5-6; d_gene: TRBD2; j_gene: TRBJ2-3; abundance: .; CDR3aa: CASSTLRTSGRVTDTQYF; CDR3nt: TGTGCCAGCAGCACCCTACGTACTAGCGGCCGGGTCACAGATACGCAGTATTTT
v_gene: TRBV6-5; d_gene: TRBD1; j_gene: TRBJ1-3; abundance: few; CDR3aa: CASSPLTGTGNTIYF; CDR3nt: TGTGCCAGCAGTCCCCTGACAGGGACTGGAAACACCATATATTTT
v_gene: TRBV3-1/TRBV3-2; d_gene: .; j_gene: TRBJ1-5; abundance: .; CDR3aa: CASSQDLANQPQHF; CDR3nt: TGTGCCAGCAGCCAAGATTTGGCAAATCAGCCCCAGCATTTT
v_gene: TRBV7-9; d_gene: TRBD2; j_gene: TRBJ2-7; abundance: .; CDR3aa: CASSPSGTLEQYF; CDR3nt: TGTGCCAGCAGTCCGAGCGGGACGCTCGAGCAGTACTTC
v_gene: TRBV6-5; d_gene: TRBD2; j_gene: TRBJ2-2; abundance: .; CDR3aa: CASRGESTGELFF; CDR3nt: TGTGCCAGCCGGGGGGAGAGTACCGGGGAGCTGTTTTTT
v_gene: TRBV7-9; d_gene: TRBD1; j_gene: TRBJ1-3; abundance: few; CDR3aa: CASSGYRDSGNTIYF; CDR3nt: TGTGCCAGCAGCGGCTACCGGGACAGTGGAAACACCATATATTTT
v_gene: TRBV19; d_gene: TRBD2; j_gene: TRBJ2-3; abundance: few; CDR3aa: CASASGSTDTQYF; CDR3nt: TGTGCCAGTGCTAGCGGGAGTACAGATACGCAGTATTTT
v_gene: TRBV19; d_gene: .; j_gene: TRBJ2-3; abundance: .; CDR3aa: CASSIPGADTQYF; CDR3nt: TGTGCCAGTAGTATTCCGGGGGCAGATACGCAGTATTTT
v_gene: TRBV6-9; d_gene: .; j_gene: TRBJ2-7; abundance: .; CDR3aa: CASSYFPDTSYEQYF; CDR3nt: TGTGCCAGCAGTTATTTCCCGGACACCTCCTACGAGCAGTACTTC
v_gene: TRBV15; d_gene: TRBD1; j_gene: TRBJ1-2; abundance: .; CDR3aa: CATSRAGSTLPGQGDYGYTF; CDR3nt: TGTGCCACCAGCAGAGCCGGATCAACATTACCGGGACAGGGGGACTATGGCTACACCTTC
v_gene: TRBV14; d_gene: TRBD2; j_gene: TRBJ2-3; abundance: .; CDR3aa: CASSQDRASGRHPRSTDTQYF; CDR3nt: TGTGCCAGCAGCCAAGATCGAGCTAGCGGGCGTCACCCACGAAGCACAGATACGCAGTATTTT
v_gene: TRBV11-3; d_gene: .; j_gene: TRBJ2-1; abundance: .; CDR3aa: CASSLEQGRYNEQFF; CDR3nt: TGTGCCAGCAGCTTAGAACAGGGTCGATACAATGAGCAGTTCTTC
v_gene: TRBV3-1/TRBV3-2; d_gene: TRBD1; j_gene: TRBJ1-1; abundance: few; CDR3aa: CASSQEMATGVLRRAFF; CDR3nt: TGTGCCAGCAGCCAAGAAATGGCGACAGGGGTTCTGCGAAGAGCTTTCTTT
v_gene: TRBV27; d_gene: .; j_gene: TRBJ1-2; abundance: .; CDR3aa: CASSYSGEQNGYTF; CDR3nt: TGTGCCAGCAGCTATTCAGGGGAGCAAAATGGCTACACCTTC